This T cell receptor beta chain was retrieved from a study of T-cell reconstitution after alpha-beta-depleted transplantation in children. Germline CDR1 reads SGHVS; CDR2 reads FQNEAQ. This CDR3 is built from 17 residues. J lost 0 bases, V lost 2 bases, and 10 bases had no gene match. Preparing the TCRbeta library involved the use of unique molecular identifiers. MiXCR, run by TCRdb on the PCR reads, gives a single entry per CDR3 protein. Of roughly 400,000 distinct CDR3 sequences in the sample, roughly 20% were seen once. There are a few counts of this clonotype. The V call is TRBV7-8, the J call TRBJ2-7, with TRBD2 matching 7 bases. The sequencing here drew on PBMCs from the stem cell graft donor, taken from the stem cell graft. This TCR derives from a human donor who donated a stem cell graft to a child with acute myeloid leukemia. The CDR3 bases are TGTGCCAGCAGCTTAAGAAGTCTGGGGACTATCTCCTACGAGCAGTACTTC. This translates into CASSLRSLGTISYEQYF.